A single sample gave rise to the 20 T cell receptor beta chains below, sequenced in a study of T cell repertoires in cytomegalovirus infection. MiXCR, run by TCRdb on the reads, gives a single entry per CDR3 protein. The sample has around 710,000 distinct CDR3 sequences, under 35% seen once. Their recognized antigens are unknown. Sequenced material: cultured CD8+ T cells from PBMCs, taken from culture after CMV antigen stimulation. The receptors come from a human donor in good health (CMV status not recorded). Some clones in this sample may be carry-over from other donors' samples.

This chain links TRBV11-1 with TRBJ2-3; 12 bases map to TRBD2. With 3 bases clipped from V and 2 bases from J, the junction kept 6 bases outside the gene matches. This CDR3 region has 17 residues. Germline values: CDR1 SGHAT, CDR2 FQDESV (reference sequence). CDR3 bases: TGTGCCAGCAGCTTGACTAGCGGGGGCCATCTCACAGATACGCAGTATTTT. It is translated as CASSLTSGGHLTDTQYF.

This clonotype was counted only a few times. V usage is TRBV6-5 and J usage is TRBJ1-5; possible D gene TRBD1, 6 bases. The CDR3 loop spans 13 amino acids. V was trimmed by 0 bases and J by 7 bases, leaving 7 bases between them. CDR1 and CDR2 from the germline V gene are MNHEY and SVGAGI. In DNA, the CDR3 is TGTGCCAGCAGTTACTCGAGGGGGCAGCCCCAGCATTTT. Translation gives CASSYSRGQPQHF.

The chain employs TRBV6-5 and TRBJ2-3; D remains unclear. The CDR3 spans 13 residues. V lost 2 bases to trimming and J lost 5 bases, with 8 bases between them. Looked up from germline, CDR1 is MNHEY and CDR2 is SVGAGI. This chain's CDR3 is CASSYVMGDTQYF. DNA for the CDR3: TGTGCCAGCAGTTACGTAATGGGAGATACGCAGTATTTT.

The V gene is TRBV18, the J gene TRBJ1-1, with TRBD1 identical over 12 bases. There are 14 residues in the CDR3. Germline values: CDR1 KGHSH, CDR2 LQKENI. Unmatched junction bases numbered 2, after V lost 3 bases and J lost 6 bases. CDR3 amino acids: CASSPRDRGPEAFF. For the CDR3, the DNA is TGTGCCAGCTCACCCCGGGACAGGGGGCCTGAAGCTTTCTTT. The entire variable domain, with the rest obtained from reference TRBV18 and TRBJ1-1, is as follows: NAGVMQNPRHLVRRRGQEARLRCSPMKGHSHVYWYRQLPEEGLKFMVYLQKENIIDESGMPKERFSAEFPKEGPSILRIQQVVRGDSAAYFCASSPRDRGPEAFFGQGTRLTVV.

The gene calls are TRBV19 and TRBJ2-1, with D possibly TRBD1 on 5 matching bases. V lost 4 bases to trimming and J lost 10 bases, with 17 bases between them. Germline CDR1 and CDR2: LNHDA and SQIVND (reference sequence). CDR3 length: 14 residues. The CDR3 DNA follows: TGTGCCAGTAGTACCCGACAGAAACTTATGGAGCAGTTCTTC. Residues: CASSTRQKLMEQFF.

This clonotype turned up a few times. The chain uses TRBV28 and TRBJ1-1, with no clear D. There are 13 residues in the CDR3. V lost 4 bases to trimming and J lost 4 bases, with 10 bases between them. Germline V gene data show CDR1 as MDHEN and CDR2 as SYDVKM. CDR3 residues: CASSSFWGTEAFF. CDR3 in DNA: TGTGCCAGCAGTTCGTTTTGGGGCACTGAAGCTTTCTTT.

V gene TRBV6-1 combines with J gene TRBJ2-7, with D unclear. The CDR3 runs 14 residues. CDR1 and CDR2 from the germline V gene are MNHNS and SASEGT. Trimming shortened V by 1 base and J by 0 bases, and 7 bases separated the two germline ends. The CDR3 is CASSEDDTSYEQYF. The DNA for the CDR3 is TGTGCCAGCAGTGAAGATGACACCTCCTACGAGCAGTACTTC.

The CDR3, as DNA: TGTGCCAGCAGCTTAGAGGACCCGTCAGATACGCAGTATTTT. Translating it yields CASSLEDPSDTQYF. The J gene is TRBJ2-3, the V gene TRBV11-2; the D is unclear. The CDR3 runs to 14 residues. Looked up from germline, CDR1 is SGHAT and CDR2 is FQNNGV. V dropped 0 bases and J dropped 4 bases, with 8 bases sitting between them.

This clonotype occurred many times. The CDR3 sequence: CASSYDTEAFF. The CDR3 DNA reads as TGTGCCAGCAGTTATGACACTGAAGCTTTCTTT. The genes are TRBV6-2 or TRBV6-3 and TRBJ1-1, with D hard to call. V lost 3 bases and J lost 3, with 2 bases in between. CDR1 and CDR2 (germline): MNHEY, SVGEGT. The CDR3 is 11 amino acids.

The chain couples TRBV6-1 to TRBJ1-1; D may be TRBD1 (6 bases). The germline V gene has CDR1 MNHNS and CDR2 SASEGT. This CDR3 is built from 15 residues. Trimming took off 2 bases at V and 0 bases at J, with 10 bases between the two ends. CDR3 region: CASSENRAMNTEAFF. CDR3 nucleotide sequence: TGTGCCAGCAGTGAAAACAGGGCGATGAACACTGAAGCTTTCTTT.

The chain is built from TRBV7-9 and TRBJ1-1; 9 bases are a match to TRBD1. Germline loops: CDR1 SEHNR, CDR2 FQNEAQ (reference sequence). V was pared by 6 bases and J by 1 base, with 9 bases of the junction left unmatched. The CDR3 is 16 amino acids. CDR3 protein: CASREGQGLKNTEAFF. CDR3 in DNA: TGTGCCAGCAGGGAAGGACAGGGGCTGAAGAACACTGAAGCTTTCTTT.

In this sample, this clonotype turned up a few times. V and J are TRBV7-2 and TRBJ1-2, with D perhaps TRBD1 (5 bases). V gave up 5 bases and J gave up 8 bases, with 12 bases separating them. In germline, CDR1 is SGHTA, CDR2 FQGNSA. The CDR3 consists of 12 residues. The CDR3: CASSLSGLGYTF. DNA of the CDR3: TGTGCCAGCAGCCTCTCGGGGCTGGGCTACACCTTC.

Comments on this clonotype: A much bigger clone sits one base away, suggesting this may be a read error. This rearrangement joins TRBV7-9 to TRBJ2-1; D might be TRBD1 (5 bases). CDR1 is SEHNR, CDR2 FQNEAQ, per germline (reference sequence). V gave up 1 base and J gave up 2 bases, with 9 bases separating them. CDR3 size: 15 residues. CDR3 sequence reads: CASSLGKDTYNEQFF. CDR3 DNA sequence: TGTGCCAGCAGCTTAGGGAAGGACACCTACAATGAGCAGTTCTTC.

The chain couples TRBV12-3 or TRBV12-4 to TRBJ2-1; 11 bases map to TRBD2. The CDR3 sequence is 16 residues long. V lost 8 bases to trimming and J lost 9 bases; unmatched junction nucleotides: 15. The CDR3 nucleotides read TGTGCCAGCTGGGGGGGGGTTAGCGGGGGGGAACTTGAGCAGTTCTTC. Residues: CASWGGVSGGELEQFF.

In this sample, this clonotype turned up a few times. V usage is TRBV29-1 and J usage is TRBJ2-5, with D unresolved. CDR3 length: 14 amino acids. Germline CDR1 reads SQVTM; CDR2 reads ANQGSEA. Trimming cost V 5 bases and J 1 base, with 14 bases left between them. DNA of the CDR3: TGCAGCGTTACCCCCTGGCGAGCCCAAGAGACCCAGTACTTC. This translates into CSVTPWRAQETQYF.

This clonotype was recorded once. This may be a read error, as it is one base from a much larger clone. The chain has TRBV4-3 and TRBJ1-5; D is unclear. V was clipped by 0 bases and J by 6 bases, with 6 bases between them. The germline V gene has CDR1 LGHNA and CDR2 YSLEER. The CDR3 loop spans 13 amino acids. This chain's CDR3 is CASSQDMGQPQHF. CDR3 in DNA: TGCGCCAGCAGCCAAGATATGGGTCAGCCCCAGCATTTT.

This clonotype was picked up many times. The chain combines TRBV7-9 with TRBJ1-1; unclear D gene. The CDR3 contains 15 residues. The ends were cut back, 3 bases at V and 1 base at J, with 12 bases in the middle. Germline V CDR1 and CDR2: SEHNR, FQNEAQ (reference sequence). The CDR3 reads CASSLVRHPNTEAFF. As DNA, the CDR3 is TGTGCCAGCAGCTTGGTTAGACACCCGAACACTGAAGCTTTCTTT.

This clonotype has just a few counts. The chain has TRBV12-3 or TRBV12-4 and TRBJ2-2; TRBD2 matches 8 bases. The CDR3 extends over 12 amino acids. With 10 bases clipped from V and 4 bases from J, the junction kept 2 bases outside the gene matches. CDR3 bases: TGTGCCACCCGGGGGGGCACCGGGGAGCTGTTTTTT. Amino acid sequence: CATRGGTGELFF.

This clonotype was seen a few times. The genes are TRBV10-3 and TRBJ1-1; maybe TRBD1 (6 bases). Trimming cost V 3 bases and J 2 bases, with 13 bases left between them. The germline V gene encodes CDR1 ENHRY and CDR2 SYGVKD. This CDR3 is built from 15 residues. DNA for the CDR3: TGTGCCATCAGTGACCCAGGGGCCGGCAACACTGAAGCTTTCTTT. As protein: CAISDPGAGNTEAFF.

This clonotype has a handful of counts. The V gene is TRBV12-3 or TRBV12-4, the J gene TRBJ1-2; D remains unclear. The CDR3 has 14 amino acids. V lost 3 bases, J lost 5 bases, and 13 bases lay in between. The CDR3 sequence: CASSFGTTSYGYTF. In nucleotides, the CDR3 is TGTGCCAGCAGTTTTGGTACGACCTCATATGGCTACACCTTC.